The 19 T cell receptor beta chains below all came from one sample that was sequenced in a study of cytomegalovirus exposure and HLA in healthy donors (TCRdb year 2017). Receptor libraries were prepared by the immunoSEQ multiplex PCR assay. For the multiplex PCR, a mixture combining 60 forward primers for TCR Vbeta segments and 13 reverse primers for TCR Jbeta segments was used. TCRdb limited this immuneACCESS table to in-frame rearrangements with V and J called. A share of clones is missing; checked studies link under half to unresolved V genes, and the rest is unexplained. The sample contains more than 50,000 clones, roughly 75% of them found a single time. In total, the top ten clones hold roughly 23% of the sample. Sequenced material: PBMCs. Receptors originate from a woman in her thirties or forties in good health and CMV-seropositive.

A few counts support this clone. The chain links TRBV4-3 to TRBJ1-1, with 10 bases aligning to TRBD1. Per the germline V gene, CDR1 is LGHNA and CDR2 is YSLEER. CDR3 length: 16 amino acids. Trimming at V came to 1 base and at J to 4 bases, leaving 6 bases not matched to a gene. This CDR3 reads CASSQGTGGTGTEAFF. The CDR3 DNA follows: TGCGCCAGCAGCCAAGGGACAGGGGGTACTGGCACTGAAGCTTTCTTT.

The V gene is TRBV7-2, the J gene TRBJ2-3; D is ambiguous. The CDR3 covers 12 residues. CDR1 is SGHTA and CDR2 is FQGNSA in the germline V gene. With 1 base removed from V and 6 bases from J, the gap between germline ends came to 5 bases. As DNA, the CDR3 is TGTGCCAGCAGCTTAGACGAGGATACGCAGTATTTT. It yields the protein CASSLDEDTQYF.

The genes are TRBV6-1 and TRBJ2-5; D is perhaps TRBD2 (5 bases). V was clipped by 3 bases and J by 7 bases, with 9 bases between them. The CDR3 has 12 amino acids. Germline-derived CDR1 and CDR2 are MNHNS and SASEGT. The CDR3 reads CASSEVGGTQYF. The CDR3 nucleotides read TGTGCCAGCAGTGAGGTTGGAGGGACCCAGTACTTC.

The rearrangement links TRBV7-3 to TRBJ1-1; 8 positions match TRBD1. There are 16 residues in the CDR3. J gave up 0 bases and V 5 bases, and 8 bases lay outside the gene matches. Per the germline V gene, CDR1 is SGHTA and CDR2 is FQGTGA. CDR3 residues: CASSPGGRSVNTEAFF. The CDR3 DNA follows: TGTGCCAGCAGCCCAGGGGGCAGATCCGTGAACACTGAAGCTTTCTTT.

This CDR3 reads CASSVGSGNEQFF. The CDR3 DNA follows: TGTGCCAGCAGCGTCGGGTCCGGTAATGAGCAGTTCTTC. The chain links TRBV9 to TRBJ2-1, with D unclear. The germline gives CDR1 SGDLS, CDR2 YYNGEE. V was cut by 2 bases and J by 7 bases, with 10 bases left in between. CDR3 length equals 13 residues.

This clone was found a few times. The chain recombines TRBV19 with TRBJ2-7; 11 nucleotides line up with TRBD1. The germline gives CDR1 LNHDA, CDR2 SQIVND (reference sequence). The V gene end was trimmed by 4 bases and the J gene end by 5 bases; junction bases not matched to a gene: 7. This CDR3 has 15 residues. The DNA for the CDR3 is TGTGCCAGTAGTACCCGGACAGGGGGCACCCACGAGCAGTACTTC. Protein: CASSTRTGGTHEQYF.

This rearrangement joins TRBV30 to TRBJ2-6; perhaps TRBD1 as D (6 bases). Germline assignment: CDR1 GTSNPN and CDR2 SVGIG (reference sequence). The germline V and J ends were trimmed by 0 bases and 4 bases, with 13 bases remaining between them. The CDR3 totals 16 residues. CDR3 loop: CAWSVTGFTGANVLTF. As DNA, the CDR3 is TGTGCCTGGAGTGTTACAGGGTTTACGGGGGCCAACGTCCTGACTTTC. The full variable domain, with the rest looked up from reference TRBV30 and TRBJ2-6, is SQTIHQWPATLVQPVGSPLSLECTVEGTSNPNLYWYRQAAGRGLQLLFYSVGIGQISSEVPQNLSASRPQDRQFILSSKKLLLSDSGFYLCAWSVTGFTGANVLTFGAGSRLTVL.

The chain uses TRBV25-1 and TRBJ1-5; the D gene is possibly TRBD1 (5 bases). The germline CDR1 and CDR2 sequences are MGHDK and SYGVNS. CDR3 length: 16 residues. Trimming took 4 bases from V and 2 from J, leaving 15 bases between them. Here the CDR3 DNA reads TGTGCCAGCAGTGGGGCGGGGCAGGGTGGCAATCAGCCCCAGCATTTT. Translating it yields CASSGAGQGGNQPQHF.

As to this clone: An end of the junction differs from the germline gene, which may be a read error. The chain has TRBV11-2 and TRBJ2-3; 8 bases line up with TRBD1. CDR1 and CDR2 from the germline V gene are SGHAT and FQNNGV. The CDR3 is 16 amino acids. The CDR3 DNA reads as TGTGCCAGCAGTTTAGCAGGGGGCGAAAGCACAGATACGCAGTATTTT. Amino acids: CASSLAGGESTDTQYF. The entire variable domain, with the rest obtained from reference TRBV11-2 and TRBJ2-3, is as follows: EAGVAQSPRYKIIEKRQSVAFWCNPISGHATLYWYQQILGQGPKLLIQFQNNGVVDDSQLPKDRFSAERLKGVDSTLKIQPAKLEDSAVYLCASSLAGGESTDTQYFGPGTRLTVL.

This clone was observed a single time. The chain joins TRBV27 to TRBJ1-1; a weak D match, TRBD1 (5 bases). The germline gives CDR1 MNHEY, CDR2 SMNVEV (reference sequence). The CDR3 totals 11 residues. Trimming took off 8 bases at V and 7 bases at J, with 11 bases between the two ends. The CDR3 sequence is CASSWGGEAFF. The CDR3 bases are TGTGCCAGCTCCTGGGGCGGTGAAGCTTTCTTT.

This clone was seen only a few times. The chain is built from TRBV6-1 and TRBJ1-2; the match to TRBD1 covers 9 bases. Germline V CDR1 and CDR2: MNHNS, SASEGT. V gave up 0 bases and J gave up 4 bases; unmatched junction bases: 6. This CDR3 contains 16 residues. CDR3 loop: CASSEASGQGFYGYTF. In nucleotides, the CDR3 is TGTGCCAGCAGTGAAGCATCGGGACAGGGATTCTATGGCTACACCTTC.

The chain joins TRBV5-1 to TRBJ2-7; TRBD2 matches 9 bases. The CDR3 contains 16 residues. Germline values: CDR1 SGHRS, CDR2 YFSETQ. J lost 5 bases, V lost 0 bases, and 9 bases had no gene match. As DNA, the CDR3 is TGCGCCAGCAGCTTGGGAGGTGGGACTAGCTTCAACGAGCAGTACTTC. This encodes CASSLGGGTSFNEQYF.

The gene calls are TRBV4-1 and TRBJ1-6; 10 positions match TRBD1. The CDR3 is 15 amino acids. J was trimmed by 8 bases and V by 1 base; bases with no gene match: 2. The germline gives CDR1 MGHRA, CDR2 YSYEKL. The CDR3 loop is CASSQAGTGDSPLHF. Here the CDR3 DNA reads TGCGCCAGCAGCCAAGCCGGGACAGGGGATTCACCCCTCCACTTT.

CDR3 DNA sequence: TGCGCCAGCAGCCTGGCAGGGGGGTACGGCACAGATACGCAGTATTTT. Its translation is CASSLAGGYGTDTQYF. The rearrangement joins TRBV4-1 to TRBJ2-3; a weak D match, TRBD1 (7 bases). Germline CDR1 reads MGHRA; CDR2 reads YSYEKL. V dropped 4 bases and J dropped 1 base, with 15 bases sitting between them. This CDR3 is built from 16 residues.

This clone has just a few counts. The chain couples TRBV21-1 to TRBJ1-1. TRBV21-1 is termed a pseudogene. The CDR3 has 16 residues. The DNA of the CDR3 is TGTGCCAGCAGCCCAAGGGGAGGGGGGCCGGTCACTGAAGCTTTCTTT. It specifies CASSPRGGGPVTEAFF.

The sample holds a few counts of this clone. The chain employs TRBV10-3 and TRBJ2-3, with TRBD1 as a possible D gene (6 bases). Per the germline V gene, CDR1 is ENHRY and CDR2 is SYGVKD. The CDR3 is 14 amino acids. The V gene lost 2 bases and the J gene lost 6 bases, with 12 bases spanning the gap. The CDR3 sequence: CAISERGGTDTQYF. In DNA, the CDR3 is TGTGCCATCAGTGAGAGAGGGGGAACGGATACGCAGTATTTT.

V gene TRBV9 combines with J gene TRBJ2-2, with 10 nucleotides matching TRBD1. J lost 2 bases, V lost 0 bases, and 4 bases had no gene match. CDR1 SGDLS and CDR2 YYNGEE come from the germline V gene. The CDR3 runs to 17 residues. The CDR3: CASSVDDRGLNTGELFF. Here the CDR3 DNA reads TGTGCCAGCAGCGTAGATGACAGGGGGCTCAACACCGGGGAGCTGTTTTTT.

V usage is TRBV10-3 and J usage is TRBJ1-2, with TRBD1 as a possible D gene (5 bases). The germline gives CDR1 ENHRY, CDR2 SYGVKD. The V end lost 2 bases, the J end lost 4 bases, and 11 bases lay between the germline ends. CDR3 length: 14 residues. CDR3 DNA sequence: TGTGCCATCAGTGAGGGGGGGGTAACCTATGGCTACACCTTC. Protein product: CAISEGGVTYGYTF.

The V call is TRBV2, the J call TRBJ2-1, with a tentative D call TRBD1 (6 bases). There are 17 residues in the CDR3. Germline values: CDR1 SNHLY, CDR2 FYNNEI. Trimming removed 1 base from V and 5 bases from J, with 18 bases in between. The CDR3 reads CASSEGTGRFINNEQFF. CDR3 in DNA: TGTGCCAGCAGTGAAGGTACAGGGCGGTTTATCAACAATGAGCAGTTCTTC.